This record looks at one T cell receptor beta chain sequence and its context. Its matching antigen is unknown. This entry comes from a study of monozygotic twins with inflammatory bowel disease. TCRalpha and TCRbeta cDNA went through two nested PCRs of around 15 and 10 cycles. After re-calling the 5' RACE reads, TCRdb lists one entry per CDR3 protein, DNA absent. The table gives about 160,000 distinct CDR3 sequences; the top ten clones make up 2.8% of it. Notes on the study in general: TCRbeta diversity (inverse Simpson) was lower in IBD patients than in healthy co-twins.

Material: blood. The origin of this receptor is a human donor with ulcerative colitis or Crohn's disease, or a healthy co-twin of an affected twin (not recorded which).

The CDR3 loop reads CSARPIDRGFQPQHF. The chain employs TRBV20-1 and TRBJ1-5; lacking DNA, the TRBD1 call made by TCRdb goes unchecked. This CDR3 comprises 15 residues. Germline values: CDR1 DFQATT, CDR2 SNEGSKA (reference sequence).